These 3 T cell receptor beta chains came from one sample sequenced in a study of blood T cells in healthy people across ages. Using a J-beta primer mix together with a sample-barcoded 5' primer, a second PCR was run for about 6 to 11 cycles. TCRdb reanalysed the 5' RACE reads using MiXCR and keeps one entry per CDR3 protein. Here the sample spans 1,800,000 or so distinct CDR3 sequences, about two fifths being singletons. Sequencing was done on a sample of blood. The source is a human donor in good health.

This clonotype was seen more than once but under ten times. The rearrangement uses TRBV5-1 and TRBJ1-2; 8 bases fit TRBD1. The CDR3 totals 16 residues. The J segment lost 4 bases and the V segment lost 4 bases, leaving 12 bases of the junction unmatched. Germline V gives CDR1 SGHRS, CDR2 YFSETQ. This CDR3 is CASSPTPGTGSYGYTF. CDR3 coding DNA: TGCGCCAGCAGCCCAACCCCCGGGACAGGATCCTATGGCTACACCTTC. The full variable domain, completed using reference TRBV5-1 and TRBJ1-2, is KAGVTQTPRYLIKTRGQQVTLSCSPISGHRSVSWYQQTPGQGLQFLFEYFSETQRNKGNFPGRFSGRQFSNSRSEMNVSTLELGDSALYLCASSPTPGTGSYGYTFGSGTRLTVV.

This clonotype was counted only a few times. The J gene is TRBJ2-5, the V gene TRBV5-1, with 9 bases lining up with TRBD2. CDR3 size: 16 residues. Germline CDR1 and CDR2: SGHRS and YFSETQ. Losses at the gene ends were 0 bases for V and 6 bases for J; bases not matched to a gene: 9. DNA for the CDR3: TGCGCCAGCAGCTTGGCCCTAGCGGGGAATAGAAAGACCCAGTACTTC. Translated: CASSLALAGNRKTQYF.

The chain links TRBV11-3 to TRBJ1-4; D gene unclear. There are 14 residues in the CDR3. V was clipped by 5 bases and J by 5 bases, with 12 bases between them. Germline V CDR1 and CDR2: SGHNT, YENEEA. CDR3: CASSPGPNNEKLFF. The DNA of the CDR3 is TGTGCCAGCAGCCCCGGACCGAACAATGAAAAACTGTTTTTT.